This T cell receptor (beta chain) came from a study of blood T cells in healthy people across ages (dated by TCRdb to about 2015). Regarding the research as a whole: In model experiments, roughly one uniquely barcoded TCR beta cDNA molecule per two T cells was captured by template switching. Age-related changes in TCR beta repertoire diversity were measured in the study by deep sequencing normalized with unique cDNA molecular identifiers. The donors were divided into four age groups: young (average around 17 years), middle-aged (under 40), aged (approximately 64) and long-lived (roughly 88). To avoid experimental bias, donors of different ages were randomly spread across the sequencing lanes. Using the same blood draw, the study looked at two additional independent replicas of 1 million unique cDNA reads for two donors, one aged 18 to 29 and the other aged 80 or older. General findings and caveats noted by the study authors: Estimates of total diversity from one million sequenced T cells were regarded as lower bounds and underestimates. Observed TCR beta diversity per million T cells fell roughly linearly with age, and a significant reduction was already apparent by age roughly 40. A strong correlation was found between observed TCR beta diversity and the percentage of naive T cells measured by flow cytometry. The long-lived group showed more naive CD4+ T cells, fewer expanded clones and increased TCR diversity than the aged group, suggesting age selection. The CMV infection status of donors was not known, potentially confounding age-related changes in expanded clonotypes. Bulk unsorted PBMC profiling prevented conclusive comparison of naive and antigen-experienced compartments.

Donors were 35 to 40 systemically healthy Caucasian individuals from Russia aged roughly 6 to 90 years. Each donor gave around 9.9 milliliters of peripheral blood, collected into EDTA-treated Vacutainer tubes. Ficoll-Paque density-gradient centrifugation was used to isolate PBMCs, with at least 6.5 million obtained per sample. Total RNA, at least 6 micrograms per sample, was extracted from PBMCs with Trizol reagent. For every donor, an aliquot of PBMCs went through flow cytometry to measure the percentages of naive CD45RAhigh/CD27high T cells. The library was generated by 5' RACE. A second about 7 to 11 cycle PCR used a sample-barcoded 5' primer and a J-beta primer mix. A unique molecular identifier was introduced onto each TCR beta cDNA molecule by a template-switch 5' adaptor carrying 12 random nucleotides. Each sample yielded at least 2.5 million CDR3-containing paired-end reads. The Mint cDNA synthesis kit, primed by a TRBC-specific oligonucleotide, was used to synthesize first-strand cDNA from all RNA. After uracil-DNA glycosylase treatment, a first 18-cycle PCR used universal primers M1SS and BC2_uni_R on all cDNA. The authors' pipeline ran thus. For normalization, 1 million high-quality reads, each with a distinct molecular identifier, were randomly selected from each sample. Reads sharing molecular identifiers were discarded rather than binned into consensus sequences. MiTCR, set to a Q25 quality threshold and the strictest error-elimination algorithm, was used for CDR3 identification, clonotype clustering and error correction. A nonparametric unseen species model with Euler transformation was used to estimate lower-bound total TCR beta diversity. TCRdb's own reprocessing of the public reads used fastp at Q25 and MiXCR and kept productive beta chains. Each CDR3 protein gets just one entry, which takes the most common genes and DNA from the rows behind it. TCRdb's processing, not the authors', yielded these V and J calls. The sample yields some 1,800,000 distinct CDR3 sequences; 35% to 50% were counted once. The top ten constitute 23% of the sample.

About this clonotype: No cognate antigen has been identified for it. No base quality values were provided; no much bigger clone lies one nucleotide off.

The CDR3 has 17 amino acids, counting the end cysteine and phenylalanine. This entry keeps only the CDR3 DNA: 51 bases, framed from base 1. V is trimmed back by 8 bases and J by 3 bases, and the junction contains 22 bases that no gene match accounts for. For CDR1 and CDR2, the germline V gene lists SQVTM and ANQGSEA. Sample: blood. The TCR was taken from a human donor in good health. The chain was built from TRBV29-1 and TRBJ2-7, and 7 junctional nucleotides match TRBD1. CDR3 reads: CSTRLLSTGTEDYEQYF. In nucleotide form, the sequence is TGCAGCACCCGACTATTATCTACCGGGACAGAGGACTACGAGCAGTACTTC.